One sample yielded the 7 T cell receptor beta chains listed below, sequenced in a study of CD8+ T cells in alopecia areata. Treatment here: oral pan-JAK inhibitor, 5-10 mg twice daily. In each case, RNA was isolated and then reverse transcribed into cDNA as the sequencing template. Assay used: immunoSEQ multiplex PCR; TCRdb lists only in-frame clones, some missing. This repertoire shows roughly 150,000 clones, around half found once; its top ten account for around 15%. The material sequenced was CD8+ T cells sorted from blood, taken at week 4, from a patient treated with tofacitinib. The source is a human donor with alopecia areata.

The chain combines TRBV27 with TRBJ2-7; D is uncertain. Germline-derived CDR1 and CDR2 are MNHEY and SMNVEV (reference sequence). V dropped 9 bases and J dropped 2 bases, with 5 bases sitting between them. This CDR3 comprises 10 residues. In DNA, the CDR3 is TGTGCCAGTGGTCCCTACGAGCAGTACTTC. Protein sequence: CASGPYEQYF.

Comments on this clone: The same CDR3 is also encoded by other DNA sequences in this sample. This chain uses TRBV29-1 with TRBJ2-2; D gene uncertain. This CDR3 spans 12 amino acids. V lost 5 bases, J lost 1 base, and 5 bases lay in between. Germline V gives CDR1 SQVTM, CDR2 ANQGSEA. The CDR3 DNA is TGCAGCGTTTCTGAGAACACCGGGGAGCTGTTTTTT. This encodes CSVSENTGELFF.

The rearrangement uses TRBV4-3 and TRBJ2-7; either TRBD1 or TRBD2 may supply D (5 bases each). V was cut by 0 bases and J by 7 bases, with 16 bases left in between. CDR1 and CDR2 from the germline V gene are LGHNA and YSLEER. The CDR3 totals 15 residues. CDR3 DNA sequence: TGCGCCAGCAGCCAAGATCGAGGTACCGGGACGGAGCAGTACTTC. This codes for CASSQDRGTGTEQYF.

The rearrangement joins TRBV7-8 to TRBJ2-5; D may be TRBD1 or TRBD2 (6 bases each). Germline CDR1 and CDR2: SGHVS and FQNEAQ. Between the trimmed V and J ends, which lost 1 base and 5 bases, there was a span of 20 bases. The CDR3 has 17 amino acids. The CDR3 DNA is TGTGCCAGCAGCTTAGAGGGCAGGGGAGGCATTAGGGAGACCCAGTACTTC. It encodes CASSLEGRGGIRETQYF.

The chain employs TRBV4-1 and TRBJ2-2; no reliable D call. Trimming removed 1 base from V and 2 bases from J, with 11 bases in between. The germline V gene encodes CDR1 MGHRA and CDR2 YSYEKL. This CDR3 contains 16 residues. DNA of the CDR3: TGCGCCAGCAGCCAAGTGGTAGTCCCCAACACCGGGGAGCTGTTTTTT. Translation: CASSQVVVPNTGELFF.

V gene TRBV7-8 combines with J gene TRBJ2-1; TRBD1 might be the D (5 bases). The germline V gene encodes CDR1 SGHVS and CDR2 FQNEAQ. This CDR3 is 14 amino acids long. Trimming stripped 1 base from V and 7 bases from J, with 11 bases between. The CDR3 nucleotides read TGTGCCAGCAGCTTAGGGGGCAGGTTGAATGAGCAGTTCTTC. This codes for CASSLGGRLNEQFF.

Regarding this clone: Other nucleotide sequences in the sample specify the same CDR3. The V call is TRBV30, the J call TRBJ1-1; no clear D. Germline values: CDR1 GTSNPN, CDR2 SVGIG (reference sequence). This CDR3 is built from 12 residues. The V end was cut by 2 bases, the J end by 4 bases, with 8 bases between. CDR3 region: CAWSPGGTEAFF. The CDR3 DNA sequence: TGTGCCTGGAGTCCCGGAGGCACTGAAGCTTTCTTT.